This T cell receptor (beta chain) was found in a study of T-cell memory formation after mild COVID-19. Study-level results: Memory sampled before infection contained some responding clones, suggesting cross-reactive memory joined. Confirmation was lacking for SARS-CoV-2 specificity of second-wave clones that peaked on day 37. Among clones contracting day 15 to 85, CD4/CD8 was balanced, whereas later expanders leaned CD4+.

CDR1 and CDR2 from the germline V gene are SGHRS and YFSETQ. The CDR3 loop spans 13 amino acids. V lost 0 bases, J lost 3 bases, and 3 bases lay in between. 5'RACE with constant-segment primers yielded barcoded, UMI-tagged TCR alpha and TCR beta cDNA libraries. TCRdb reanalysed the 5' RACE reads using MiXCR and keeps one entry per CDR3 protein. Of some 290,000 distinct CDR3 sequences listed, around 16% are singletons. This clonotype has just a few counts. No antigen is known for it. The sample consisted of PBMCs or a T cell subset sorted from them (not recorded which). The TCR sequence derives from a man in his late teens or twenties who had mild COVID-19 (a few samples of this study predate the infection). Cell type and time point are not known. This chain uses TRBV5-1 with TRBJ1-4; D not certain. CDR3 coding DNA: TGCGCCAGCAGCTTGGGGTCTAATGAAAAACTGTTTTTT. Protein sequence: CASSLGSNEKLFF.